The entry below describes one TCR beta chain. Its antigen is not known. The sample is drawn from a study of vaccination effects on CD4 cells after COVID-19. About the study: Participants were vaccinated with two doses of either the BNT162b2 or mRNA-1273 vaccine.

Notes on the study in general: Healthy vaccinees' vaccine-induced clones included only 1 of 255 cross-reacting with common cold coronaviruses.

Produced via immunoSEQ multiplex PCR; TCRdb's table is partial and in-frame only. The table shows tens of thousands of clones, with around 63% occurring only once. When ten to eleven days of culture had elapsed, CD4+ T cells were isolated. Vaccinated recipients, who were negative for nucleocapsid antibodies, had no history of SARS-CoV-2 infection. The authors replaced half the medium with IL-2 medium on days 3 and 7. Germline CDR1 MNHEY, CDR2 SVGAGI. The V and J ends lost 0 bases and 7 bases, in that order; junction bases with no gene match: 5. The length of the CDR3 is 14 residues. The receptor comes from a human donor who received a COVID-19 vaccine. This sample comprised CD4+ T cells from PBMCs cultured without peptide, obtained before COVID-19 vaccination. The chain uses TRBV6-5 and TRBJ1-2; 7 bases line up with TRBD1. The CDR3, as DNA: TGTGCCAGCAGTTACTCATACAGGGGAGGTGGCTACACCTTC. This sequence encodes CASSYSYRGGGYTF.